This is a list of T cell receptor beta chains from one sample in a study of blood T cell repertoires in COVID-19. The protocol was immunoSEQ multiplex PCR, while the TCRdb copy is restricted to in-frame clones and leaves out a portion. The sample has hundreds of thousands of clones, just under 90% seen once; the top ten hold roughly 4%. Sequencing was done on a sample of PBMCs or T cells enriched from blood (not recorded which). Receptors originate from a woman in her thirties with acute COVID-19. CDR3s include the opening cysteine and the closing phenylalanine or tryptophan. The D gene is left open where the match is weak. Where a row states a size, it is once, few, many or the class of an expanded clone; other rows omit it.

CDR3 DNA	CDR3 protein	clone size	D gene	J gene	V gene	CDR3 length
TGTGCCAGTAGTATGATAGGGGGCAGGGGTGTGAACACTGAAGCTTTCTTT	CASSMIGGRGVNTEAFF	.	TRBD1	TRBJ1-1	TRBV19	17
TGTGCCAGCAGCCCTCGCGGGGGTTATGGCTACACCTTC	CASSPRGGYGYTF	.	.	TRBJ1-2	TRBV7-3	13
TGTGCCACCAGTGACCGGGGACTAAAAGATACGCAGTATTTT	CATSDRGLKDTQYF	once	TRBD2	TRBJ2-3	TRBV24-1	14
TGTGCCAGTAGTAGAGCGGGGGGGCCCACAGATACGCAGTATTTT	CASSRAGGPTDTQYF	.	TRBD2	TRBJ2-3	TRBV19	15
TGTGCCAGCAGGCTAACTAGCGGTTCCTACAATGAGCAGTTCTTC	CASRLTSGSYNEQFF	.	TRBD2	TRBJ2-1	TRBV7-2	15
TGTGCCTGGATGGGGACAGGGGGTAAGGGTGGCTACACCTTC	CAWMGTGGKGGYTF	.	TRBD1	TRBJ1-2	TRBV30	14
TGTGCCTGGAACTCTTACGGGCAGGGCCCCTACGAGCAGTACTTC	CAWNSYGQGPYEQYF	.	.	TRBJ2-7	TRBV30	15
TGTGCCAGCAGCCAGGGGTGGGCTAATGAAAAACTGTTTTTT	CASSQGWANEKLFF	few	.	TRBJ1-4	TRBV7-8	14
TGTGCCAGTAGTATACTCCCGAGAGCGGATGGCTACACCTTC	CASSILPRADGYTF	.	.	TRBJ1-2	TRBV19	14
TGTGCCAGCAAGTTTGGAGGGTACGCCGGGGAGCTGTTTTTT	CASKFGGYAGELFF	.	.	TRBJ2-2	TRBV6-5	14
TGTGCCAGCTCCCTGGGCAGGGATAATTCACCCCTCCACTTT	CASSLGRDNSPLHF	.	.	TRBJ1-6	TRBV18	14
TGCGCCAGCAGCTCCTCGCTCCAACAGGGCACAACCTACAATGAGCAGTTCTTC	CASSSSLQQGTTYNEQFF	.	.	TRBJ2-1	TRBV5-1	18
TGTGCCAGCAGCTTAGACAGGGCGGGCACCGGGGAGCTGTTTTTT	CASSLDRAGTGELFF	.	.	TRBJ2-2	TRBV7-7	15
TGCGCCAGCAGCCAAGTTGCCAGGGCCAATTCACCCCTCCACTTT	CASSQVARANSPLHF	.	.	TRBJ1-6	TRBV4-1	15
TGTGCCAGCAGCTTAGATCGTCAGGGGCACTACTATGGCTACACCTTC	CASSLDRQGHYYGYTF	.	.	TRBJ1-2	TRBV7-8	16
TGTGCCAGCAGTGATGGAGGAGGCAATCAGCCCCAGCATTTT	CASSDGGGNQPQHF	.	.	TRBJ1-5	TRBV2	14
TGTGCCAGTAGTATAGGGGGCGGGGCGCCCTCCTCCGAGCAGTACTTC	CASSIGGGAPSSEQYF	.	.	TRBJ2-7	TRBV19	16
TGTGCCAGCAGCTCCGTCTCCGAGCAGTACTTC	CASSSVSEQYF	.	.	TRBJ2-7	TRBV2	11
TGTGCCAGCAGCGCGCGACAGGGAGTCGAGACCCAGTACTTC	CASSARQGVETQYF	.	TRBD1	TRBJ2-5	TRBV9	14
TGCGCCAGCAGCCAAGTTGGAAGGGGGCTCTATGGCTACACCTTC	CASSQVGRGLYGYTF	.	TRBD1	TRBJ1-2	TRBV4-1	15
TGTGCCGGACTAGCGGGCTGGGCCGGGGAGCTGTTTTTT	CAGLAGWAGELFF	.	TRBD2	TRBJ2-2	TRBV30	13
TGTGCCAGCAGCCTAGGGACTAGCGGGGGGGTCCCAGGGGAGACCCAGTACTTC	CASSLGTSGGVPGETQYF	.	TRBD2	TRBJ2-5	TRBV3-1/TRBV3-2	18
TGTGCCAGCAGTGAGTCCGGACTCTCCTACGAGCAGTACTTC	CASSESGLSYEQYF	once	.	TRBJ2-7	TRBV27	14
TGCGCCAGCAGCTTCAAACTAGCGGAAGATACGCAGTATTTT	CASSFKLAEDTQYF	.	TRBD2	TRBJ2-3	TRBV5-1	14